One and the same sample provided the 19 T cell receptor beta chains below, sequenced in a study of blood T cell repertoires in COVID-19. TCRdb's table, derived via immunoSEQ multiplex PCR, lists solely in-frame clones and lacks some. The sample shows 150,000 to 200,000 clones, around 80% of them seen only once. Material for sequencing was peripheral blood. The source of these receptors is a man between 25 and 39 years old with active or convalescent COVID-19.

The chain recombines TRBV6-5 with TRBJ1-5, with D tentatively TRBD1 (5 bases). The CDR3 contains 14 residues. CDR1 and CDR2 from the germline V gene are MNHEY and SVGAGI. V lost 0 bases and J 5 bases, leaving 8 bases between the germline ends. The CDR3 coding sequence is TGTGCCAGCAGTTACTCAGGGGCGGATCAGCCCCAGCATTTT. Encoded protein: CASSYSGADQPQHF.

In nucleotides, the CDR3 is TGTGCCAGCAGCGGGCCCTCAGAGTTTCTAGCCAAAAACATTCAGTACTTC. As protein: CASSGPSEFLAKNIQYF. The V call is TRBV7-9, the J call TRBJ2-4; D ambiguous. CDR1 is SEHNR, CDR2 FQNEAQ, per germline (reference sequence). Trimming took off 5 bases at V and 0 bases at J, with 17 bases between the two ends. This CDR3 has 17 amino acids. Supplemented by reference TRBV7-9 and TRBJ2-4, the full variable domain reads DTGVSQNPRHKITKRGQNVTFRCDPISEHNRLYWYRQTLGQGPEFLTYFQNEAQLEKSRLLSDRFSAERPKGSFSTLEIQRTEQGDSAMYLCASSGPSEFLAKNIQYFGAGTRLSVL.

The rearrangement uses TRBV18 and TRBJ2-7, with 8 bases identical to TRBD1. This CDR3 comprises 15 residues. The V segment lost 5 bases and the J segment 3 bases; nucleotides outside the gene matches: 9. From germline, CDR1 is KGHSH and CDR2 LQKENI. The CDR3 sequence: CASSGDRTGRYEQYF. In nucleotides, the CDR3 is TGTGCCAGCTCAGGGGATCGGACAGGGCGCTACGAGCAGTACTTC.

The V call is TRBV9, the J call TRBJ1-6; D unresolved. The germline V and J ends were trimmed by 0 bases and 10 bases, with 8 bases remaining between them. This CDR3 spans 13 amino acids. CDR1 is SGDLS, CDR2 YYNGEE, per germline. Here the CDR3 DNA reads TGTGCCAGCAGCGTAGACGGGGTATCACCCCTCCACTTT. This gives the protein CASSVDGVSPLHF.

The chain is built from TRBV2 and TRBJ2-7, with 7 bases fitting TRBD1. V was pared by 5 bases and J by 4 bases, with 11 bases of the junction left unmatched. Germline lookup yields CDR1 SNHLY and CDR2 FYNNEI. This CDR3 contains 15 residues. In DNA form, the CDR3 reads TGTGCCAGCAGTCTCGGTGTGGCAGGGGGATACGAGCAGTACTTC. It codes for CASSLGVAGGYEQYF. The full variable domain, with the rest looked up from reference TRBV2 and TRBJ2-7, is EPEVTQTPSHQVTQMGQEVILRCVPISNHLYFYWYRQILGQKVEFLVSFYNNEISEKSEIFDDQFSVERPDGSNFTLKIRSTKLEDSAMYFCASSLGVAGGYEQYFGPGTRLTVT.

The chain joins TRBV15 to TRBJ2-1, with 9 bases aligning to TRBD1. With V trimmed by 5 bases and J by 8 bases, 4 bases remained unmatched. The CDR3 spans 13 residues. Germline V gives CDR1 LNHNV, CDR2 YYDKDF (reference sequence). The CDR3 bases are TGTGCCACCAGCGGGGACAGGGTGTATGAGCAGTTCTTC. Its protein product is CATSGDRVYEQFF.

This clone appeared a single time. Other nucleotide sequences from this sample produce the same CDR3. This chain connects TRBV27 to TRBJ2-2, with 7 bases that match TRBD2. With 8 bases clipped from V and 0 bases from J, the junction kept 3 bases outside the gene matches. Germline V gives CDR1 MNHEY, CDR2 SMNVEV (reference sequence). This CDR3 is 14 amino acids long. The CDR3 nucleotides are TGTGCCAGCCGTGGGGGGGCGAACACCGGGGAGCTGTTTTTT. It specifies CASRGGANTGELFF.

The rearrangement links TRBV5-1 to TRBJ1-4, with 8 bases aligning to TRBD1. The trim removed 4 bases at V and 7 bases at J, leaving 15 bases unmatched. Germline CDR1 and CDR2: SGHRS and YFSETQ. The CDR3 sequence is 17 residues long. The CDR3 reads CASSTNRRQGSGEKLFF. Written as DNA, the CDR3 is TGCGCCAGCAGCACGAACCGTAGACAGGGGTCCGGTGAAAAACTGTTTTTT.

This chain joins TRBV10-2 and TRBJ2-2, with D unclear. The V end lost 1 base, the J end lost 6 bases, and 15 bases lay between the germline ends. CDR3 length equals 16 residues. Germline loops: CDR1 WSHSY, CDR2 SAAADI. This CDR3 reads CASSEYGAQTPGELFF. CDR3 DNA sequence: TGCGCCAGCAGTGAGTATGGCGCCCAGACACCCGGGGAGCTGTTTTTT.

This chain connects TRBV7-2 to TRBJ2-7; D is perhaps TRBD1 (5 bases). Germline V gene sequence: CDR1 SGHTA, CDR2 FQGNSA. The CDR3 contains 13 residues. Trimming stripped 6 bases from V and 3 bases from J, with 12 bases between. The CDR3 DNA reads TGTGCCAGCAGAGACAGTTCTCACTACGAGCAGTACTTC. It encodes CASRDSSHYEQYF.

The V call is TRBV5-5, the J call TRBJ1-5; 8 bases line up with TRBD1. CDR3 length: 15 residues. Looked up from germline, CDR1 is SGHKS and CDR2 is YYEKEE (reference sequence). V dropped 4 bases and J dropped 3; count of bases not matched to a gene: 6. CDR3 DNA: TGTGCCAGCAGCCACACGGACAGGGCCAATCAGCCCCAGCATTTT. This translates into CASSHTDRANQPQHF.

The chain joins TRBV28 to TRBJ1-1, with TRBD1 identical over 7 bases. J was trimmed by 5 bases and V by 5 bases; bases with no gene match: 17. This CDR3 region has 17 residues. The V gene's germline CDR1 is MDHEN and CDR2 SYDVKM. CDR3 residues: CASSTLDSDRHLTEAFF. For the CDR3, the DNA is TGTGCCAGCAGTACCTTGGACTCGGACAGGCACTTGACTGAAGCTTTCTTT.

The chain links TRBV27 to TRBJ1-5, with 8 bases lining up with TRBD1. In germline, CDR1 is MNHEY, CDR2 SMNVEV (reference sequence). V trimming: 3 bases; J trimming: 5 bases; junction bases outside the gene matches: 9. This CDR3 has 16 amino acids. CDR3 residues: CASSFGGGTGYQPQHF. In DNA form, the CDR3 reads TGTGCCAGCAGTTTTGGGGGCGGGACAGGTTATCAGCCCCAGCATTTT.

This clone was counted once. The gene calls are TRBV7-9 and TRBJ2-1, with D possibly being TRBD2 (5 bases). The CDR3 sequence is 16 residues long. Germline CDR1 reads SEHNR; CDR2 reads FQNEAQ (reference sequence). The ends were cut back, 5 bases at V and 4 bases at J, with 18 bases in the middle. The CDR3 nucleotides read TGTGCCAGCAGCCCGGAGCGGTTTGTTTATTACAATGAGCAGTTCTTC. It is translated as CASSPERFVYYNEQFF.

V gene TRBV28 combines with J gene TRBJ1-6, with D possibly matching TRBD1 (6 bases). Germline-derived CDR1 and CDR2 are MDHEN and SYDVKM. The CDR3 runs 15 residues. Trimming stripped 8 bases from V and 9 bases from J, with 20 bases between. The CDR3 spells CASFSPLTGSSPLHF. The CDR3 region has the DNA TGTGCCAGCTTTAGTCCCCTGACAGGTTCTTCACCCCTCCACTTT.

This clone turned up a few times. The chain has TRBV30 and TRBJ2-7; tentative D call: TRBD2 (6 bases). Trimming removed 2 bases at V and 3 bases at J, with 8 bases between. The germline V gene encodes CDR1 GTSNPN and CDR2 SVGIG (reference sequence). CDR3 length: 12 amino acids. CDR3 residues: CAWSSGFYEQYF. In DNA form, the CDR3 reads TGTGCCTGGAGTAGCGGGTTCTACGAGCAGTACTTC.

V is TRBV7-9 and J is TRBJ2-1, with 9 positions matching TRBD1. The junction had 22 bases not matched to a gene; V was cut back by 8 bases and J by 8 bases. Germline loops: CDR1 SEHNR, CDR2 FQNEAQ (reference sequence). The CDR3 is made up of 18 amino acids. The CDR3 DNA sequence: TGTGCCAGCGGGATAGATGTTCCGGGACAGGGCTGGGGGCATGAGCAGTTCTTC. It is translated as CASGIDVPGQGWGHEQFF.

This clone was seen once. V is TRBV30 and J is TRBJ2-4; TRBD2 matches at 8 bases. Trimming took 3 bases from V and 7 from J; bases not matched to a gene: 8. The CDR3 is made up of 14 amino acids. Germline CDR1 GTSNPN, CDR2 SVGIG (reference sequence). The CDR3 region is CAWRTSGAGNIQYF. DNA of the CDR3: TGTGCCTGGAGAACTAGCGGAGCCGGGAACATTCAGTACTTC.

V and J are TRBV6-6 and TRBJ1-2; 7 bases are a match to TRBD1. Trimming took 4 bases from V and 6 from J; bases not matched to a gene: 8. This CDR3 comprises 14 residues. Per germline, CDR1 MNHNY and CDR2 SVGAGI (reference sequence). CDR3 DNA sequence: TGTGCCAGCAGTTGGCTAGACAGGGACCATGGCTACACCTTC. This gives the protein CASSWLDRDHGYTF.